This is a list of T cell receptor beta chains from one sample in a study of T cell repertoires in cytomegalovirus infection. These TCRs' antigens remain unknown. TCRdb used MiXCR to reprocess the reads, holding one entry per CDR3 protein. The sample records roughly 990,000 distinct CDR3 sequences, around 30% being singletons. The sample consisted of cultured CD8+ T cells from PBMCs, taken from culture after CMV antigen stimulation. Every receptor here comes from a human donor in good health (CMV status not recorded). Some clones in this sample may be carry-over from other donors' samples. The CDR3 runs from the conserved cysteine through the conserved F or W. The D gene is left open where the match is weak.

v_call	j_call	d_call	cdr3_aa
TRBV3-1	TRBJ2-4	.	CASSQGAVGQRIAKNIQYF
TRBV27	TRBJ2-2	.	CASSSWATNTGELFF
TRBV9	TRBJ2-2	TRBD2	CASSVGASGGPRSGELFF
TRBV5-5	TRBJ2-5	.	CASSLTMWRETQYF
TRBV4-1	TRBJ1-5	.	CASSQVPSSQPQHF
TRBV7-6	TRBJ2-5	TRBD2	CASSLGLARREETQYF
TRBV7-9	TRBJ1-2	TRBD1	CASTPGGRGYTF
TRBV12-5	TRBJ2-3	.	CASGLSRVPDTQYF
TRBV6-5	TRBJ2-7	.	CASSYSGTSRKEQYF
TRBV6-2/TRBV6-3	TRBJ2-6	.	CASSYTWTLISGANVLTF
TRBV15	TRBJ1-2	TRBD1	CATSRDGGQGHGYTF
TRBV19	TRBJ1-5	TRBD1	CASSIGTGTYSNQTQHF
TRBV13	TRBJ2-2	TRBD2	CASSSELAGRSGELFF
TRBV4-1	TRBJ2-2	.	CASSPQPNTGELFF
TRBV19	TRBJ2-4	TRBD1	CASSIDGTGVNIQYF
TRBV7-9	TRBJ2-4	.	CASSLTGADIQYF
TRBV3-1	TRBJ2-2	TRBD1	CASSRPPGTGRTGELFF
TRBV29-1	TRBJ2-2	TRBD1	CSVEEEDRGRGELFF
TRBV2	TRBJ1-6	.	CASRMDSSYNSPLHF
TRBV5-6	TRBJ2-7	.	CASSPRSSPYEQYF
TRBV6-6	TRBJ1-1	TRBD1	CASRGTVLDTEAFF